Listed below are T cell receptor beta chains from one sample, sequenced in a study of T cell responses to AZD1222 COVID-19 vaccine. The protocol was immunoSEQ multiplex PCR, while the TCRdb copy is restricted to in-frame clones and leaves out a portion. In the table there are 150,000 to 200,000 clones, about 92% of which are singletons. Sequenced material: peripheral blood, taken on day 0 of AZD1222 vaccination. All receptors derive from an adult in good health. Both conserved end residues are part of each CDR3. A D gene is named only where the DNA matches it firmly. Only some rows state a clone size, as once, few, many or a class for expanded clones.

V: TRBV19
J: TRBJ1-6
size: -
D: -
CDR3: CASRVRIVGVNSPLHF
DNA: TGTGCCAGTAGGGTGCGCATAGTGGGGGTCAATTCACCCCTCCACTTT

V: TRBV9
J: TRBJ1-5
size: -
D: -
CDR3: CASSVTGISNQPQHF
DNA: TGTGCCAGCAGCGTTACAGGGATAAGCAATCAGCCCCAGCATTTT

V: TRBV6-5
J: TRBJ2-5
size: once
D: TRBD1
CDR3: CASRAGGLETQYF
DNA: TGTGCCAGCAGGGCAGGGGGCTTGGAGACCCAGTACTTC

V: TRBV3-1/TRBV3-2
J: TRBJ1-2
size: -
D: -
CDR3: CASSQDLRRVEGYTF
DNA: TGTGCCAGCAGCCAAGACCTGAGAAGAGTAGAGGGCTACACCTTC

V: TRBV6-5
J: TRBJ1-6
size: many
D: -
CDR3: CASSYSDSSPLHF
DNA: TGTGCCAGCAGTTACTCGGACAGCTCACCCCTCCACTTT

V: TRBV2
J: TRBJ2-7
size: -
D: -
CDR3: CASKGVEQYF
DNA: TGTGCCAGCAAAGGTGTCGAGCAGTACTTC

V: TRBV5-1
J: TRBJ1-2
size: -
D: TRBD1
CDR3: CASSPGTGGAYGYTF
DNA: TGCGCCAGCAGCCCCGGGACAGGGGGCGCTTATGGCTACACCTTC

V: TRBV2
J: TRBJ2-7
size: -
D: -
CDR3: CASASYEQYF
DNA: TGTGCCAGCGCATCCTACGAGCAGTACTTC

V: TRBV19
J: TRBJ1-3
size: -
D: -
CDR3: CASSIVHSSGNTIYF
DNA: TGTGCCAGTAGTATAGTACACTCCTCTGGAAACACCATATATTTT

V: TRBV7-9
J: TRBJ2-7
size: -
D: -
CDR3: CASSPQAYEQYF
DNA: TGTGCCAGCAGCCCTCAAGCATACGAGCAGTACTTC

V: TRBV2
J: TRBJ1-4
size: -
D: -
CDR3: CASSSRGPTNEKLFF
DNA: TGTGCCAGCAGTTCCCGGGGGCCTACTAATGAAAAACTGTTTTTT

V: TRBV3-1/TRBV3-2
J: TRBJ2-3
size: -
D: -
CDR3: CASSQELTATDTQYF
DNA: TGTGCCAGCAGCCAAGAGTTGACAGCCACAGATACGCAGTATTTT

V: TRBV2
J: TRBJ1-2
size: -
D: -
CDR3: CASSATSEYSRLYGYTF
DNA: TGTGCCAGCAGTGCCACATCAGAATATAGTCGGCTCTATGGCTACACCTTC

V: TRBV4-1
J: TRBJ1-2
size: -
D: TRBD1
CDR3: CASSQSTGAAGYTF
DNA: TGCGCCAGCAGCCAGTCTACAGGGGCGGCTGGCTACACCTTC

V: TRBV5-4
J: TRBJ1-6
size: -
D: -
CDR3: CASSNRDSPLHF
DNA: TGTGCCAGCAGCAACAGGGATTCACCCCTCCACTTT

V: TRBV18
J: TRBJ2-2
size: -
D: -
CDR3: CASSPKGGTGELFF
DNA: TGTGCCAGCTCACCAAAGGGAGGCACCGGGGAGCTGTTTTTT

V: TRBV6-5
J: TRBJ1-2
size: -
D: -
CDR3: CASSRGQSPGYTF
DNA: TGTGCCAGCAGTCGCGGACAGTCGCCTGGCTACACCTTC

V: TRBV11-3
J: TRBJ2-2
size: -
D: -
CDR3: CASSQGAGFGELFF
DNA: TGTGCCAGCAGCCAAGGGGCGGGATTCGGGGAGCTGTTTTTT

V: TRBV10-1
J: TRBJ1-5
size: -
D: TRBD1
CDR3: CASSGRTGREPQHF
DNA: TGCGCCAGCTCAGGAAGGACAGGGAGGGAGCCCCAGCATTTT

V: TRBV6-5
J: TRBJ1-1
size: -
D: -
CDR3: CASSYAGQPNTEAFF
DNA: TGTGCCAGCAGTTACGCAGGACAGCCGAACACTGAAGCTTTCTTT

V: TRBV12-3/TRBV12-4
J: TRBJ1-2
size: once
D: -
CDR3: CASSSLSTGGYTF
DNA: TGTGCCAGCAGTTCTCTCTCGACTGGAGGCTACACCTTC

V: TRBV9
J: TRBJ2-1
size: once
D: -
CDR3: CASSVGRAGNNEQFF
DNA: TGTGCCAGCAGCGTAGGGAGGGCTGGGAACAATGAGCAGTTCTTC

V: TRBV4-1
J: TRBJ2-2
size: -
D: TRBD1
CDR3: CASSQALSGQGAGELFF
DNA: TGCGCCAGCAGCCAAGCCCTTTCCGGACAGGGGGCCGGGGAGCTGTTTTTT

V: TRBV7-9
J: TRBJ1-6
size: -
D: -
CDR3: CASSLDVGSPPLHF
DNA: TGTGCCAGCAGCTTAGATGTGGGCTCGCCACCCCTCCACTTT

V: TRBV30
J: TRBJ1-5
size: -
D: TRBD1
CDR3: CAWSSGQIVSPQHF
DNA: TGTGCCTGGAGTTCGGGACAGATTGTTTCCCCCCAGCATTTT

V: TRBV2
J: TRBJ2-7
size: -
D: -
CDR3: CASTLPPYEQYF
DNA: TGTGCCAGCACCCTCCCCCCCTACGAGCAGTACTTC

V: TRBV2
J: TRBJ1-4
size: -
D: TRBD1
CDR3: CASSGKDRVFEKLFF
DNA: TGTGCCAGCAGCGGAAAGGACAGGGTTTTTGAAAAACTGTTTTTT

V: TRBV3-1/TRBV3-2
J: TRBJ1-3
size: -
D: TRBD1
CDR3: CASSQDRVSGNTIYF
DNA: TGTGCCAGCAGCCAGGACAGGGTCTCTGGAAACACCATATATTTT

V: TRBV24-1
J: TRBJ2-3
size: -
D: TRBD1
CDR3: CATSSGTARTDTQYF
DNA: TGTGCCACCAGTTCCGGGACAGCCCGCACAGATACGCAGTATTTT

V: TRBV15
J: TRBJ1-1
size: -
D: -
CDR3: CATSRGAMNTEAFF
DNA: TGTGCCACCAGCAGAGGGGCTATGAACACTGAAGCTTTCTTT

V: TRBV5-1
J: TRBJ1-1
size: -
D: -
CDR3: CASSSGTANTEAFF
DNA: TGCGCCAGCAGCTCCGGGACGGCGAACACTGAAGCTTTCTTT